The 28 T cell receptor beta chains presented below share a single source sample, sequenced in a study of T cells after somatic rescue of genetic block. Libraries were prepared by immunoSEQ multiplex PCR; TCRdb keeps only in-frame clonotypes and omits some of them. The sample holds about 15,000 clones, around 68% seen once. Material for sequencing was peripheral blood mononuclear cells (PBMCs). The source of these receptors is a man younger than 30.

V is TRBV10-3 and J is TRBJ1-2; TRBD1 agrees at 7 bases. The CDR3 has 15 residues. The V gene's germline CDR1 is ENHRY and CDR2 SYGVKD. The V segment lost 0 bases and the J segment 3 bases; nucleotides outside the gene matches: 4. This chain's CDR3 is CAISESRGRDYGYTF. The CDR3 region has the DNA TGTGCCATCAGTGAGTCTAGGGGGCGGGACTATGGCTACACCTTC.

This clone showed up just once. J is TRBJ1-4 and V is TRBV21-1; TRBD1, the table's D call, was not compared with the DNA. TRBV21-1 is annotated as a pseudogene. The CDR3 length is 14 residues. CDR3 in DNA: TGTGCCAGCAGCTACAGGGGAGGTCATGAAAAACTGTTTTTT. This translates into CASSYRGGHEKLFF.

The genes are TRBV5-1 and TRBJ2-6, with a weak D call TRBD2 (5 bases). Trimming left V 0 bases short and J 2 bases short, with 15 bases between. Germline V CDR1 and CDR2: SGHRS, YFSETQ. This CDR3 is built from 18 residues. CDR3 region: CASSLALGDYAGANVLTF. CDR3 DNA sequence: TGCGCCAGCAGCTTGGCCTTAGGAGACTATGCTGGGGCCAACGTCCTGACTTTC.

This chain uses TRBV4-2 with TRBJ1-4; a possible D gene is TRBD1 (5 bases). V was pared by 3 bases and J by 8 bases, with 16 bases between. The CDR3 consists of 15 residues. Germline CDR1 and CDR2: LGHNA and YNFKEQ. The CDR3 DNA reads TGTGCCAGCAGCCACCCGTTAGGCAGGGTCGAAAAACTGTTTTTT. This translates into CASSHPLGRVEKLFF.

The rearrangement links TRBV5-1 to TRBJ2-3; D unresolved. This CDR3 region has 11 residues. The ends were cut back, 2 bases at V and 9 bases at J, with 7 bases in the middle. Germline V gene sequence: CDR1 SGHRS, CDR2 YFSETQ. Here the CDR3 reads CASSLKETQYF. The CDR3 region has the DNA TGCGCCAGCAGCTTAAAGGAAACGCAGTATTTT.

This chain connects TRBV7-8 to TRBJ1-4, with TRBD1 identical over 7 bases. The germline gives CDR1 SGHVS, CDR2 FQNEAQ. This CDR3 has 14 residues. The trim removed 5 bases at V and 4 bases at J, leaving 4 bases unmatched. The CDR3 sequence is CASSPGQLNEKLFF. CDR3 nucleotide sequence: TGTGCCAGCAGCCCGGGACAGCTTAATGAAAAACTGTTTTTT. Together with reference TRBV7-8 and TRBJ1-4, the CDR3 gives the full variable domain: GAGVSQSPRYKVAKRGQDVALRCDPISGHVSLFWYQQALGQGPEFLTYFQNEAQLDKSGLPSDRFFAERPEGSVSTLKIQRTQQEDSAVYLCASSPGQLNEKLFFGSGTQLSVL.

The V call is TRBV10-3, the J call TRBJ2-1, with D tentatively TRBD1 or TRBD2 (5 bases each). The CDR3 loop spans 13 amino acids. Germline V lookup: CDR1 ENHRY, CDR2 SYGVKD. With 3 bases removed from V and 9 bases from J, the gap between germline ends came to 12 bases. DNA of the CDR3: TGTGCCATCAGTGACGGGGCTAGTGGTGAGCAGTTCTTC. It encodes CAISDGASGEQFF.

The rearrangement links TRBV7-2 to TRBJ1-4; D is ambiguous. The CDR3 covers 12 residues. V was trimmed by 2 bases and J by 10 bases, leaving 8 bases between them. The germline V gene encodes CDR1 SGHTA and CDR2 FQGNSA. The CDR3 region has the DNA TGTGCCAGCAGCTTAATTTTTGGAAAACTGTTTTTT. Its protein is CASSLIFGKLFF.

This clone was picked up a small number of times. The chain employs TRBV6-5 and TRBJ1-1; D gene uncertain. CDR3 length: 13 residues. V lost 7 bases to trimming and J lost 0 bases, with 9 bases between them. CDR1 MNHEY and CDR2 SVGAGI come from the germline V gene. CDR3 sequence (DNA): TGTGCCAGCACGGACGGGATGAACACTGAAGCTTTCTTT. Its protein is CASTDGMNTEAFF.

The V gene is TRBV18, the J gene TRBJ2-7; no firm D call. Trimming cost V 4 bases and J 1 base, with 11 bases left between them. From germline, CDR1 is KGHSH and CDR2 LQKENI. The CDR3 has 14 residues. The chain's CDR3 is CASSLTTDSYEQYF. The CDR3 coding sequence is TGTGCCAGCTCACTGACGACCGATTCCTACGAGCAGTACTTC.

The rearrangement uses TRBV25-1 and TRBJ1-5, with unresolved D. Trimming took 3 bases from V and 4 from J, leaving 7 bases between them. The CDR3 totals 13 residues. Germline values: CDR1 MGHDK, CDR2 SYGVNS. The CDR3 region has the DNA TGTGCCAGCAGTGACAGGTTGAATCAGCCCCAGCATTTT. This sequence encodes CASSDRLNQPQHF.

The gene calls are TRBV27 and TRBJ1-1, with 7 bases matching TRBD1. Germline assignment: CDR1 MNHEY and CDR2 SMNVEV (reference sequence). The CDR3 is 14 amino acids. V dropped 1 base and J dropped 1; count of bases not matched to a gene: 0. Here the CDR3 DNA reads TGTGCCAGCAGTTTATGGGACAGGAACACTGAAGCTTTCTTT. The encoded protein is CASSLWDRNTEAFF.

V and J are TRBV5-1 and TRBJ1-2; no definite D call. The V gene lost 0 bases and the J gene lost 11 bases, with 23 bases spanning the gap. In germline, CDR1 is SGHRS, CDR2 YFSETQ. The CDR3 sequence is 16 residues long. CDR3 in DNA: TGCGCCAGCAGCTTGGGGCCCGGGGTTAAACCTACGCTTTACACCTTC. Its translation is CASSLGPGVKPTLYTF.

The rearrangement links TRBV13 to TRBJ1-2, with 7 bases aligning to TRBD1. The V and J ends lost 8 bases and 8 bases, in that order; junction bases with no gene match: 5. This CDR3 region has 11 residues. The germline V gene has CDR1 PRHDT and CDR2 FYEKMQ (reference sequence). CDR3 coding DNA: TGTGCCAGCGGTAGGGGGCGAGGCTACACCTTC. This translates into CASGRGRGYTF.

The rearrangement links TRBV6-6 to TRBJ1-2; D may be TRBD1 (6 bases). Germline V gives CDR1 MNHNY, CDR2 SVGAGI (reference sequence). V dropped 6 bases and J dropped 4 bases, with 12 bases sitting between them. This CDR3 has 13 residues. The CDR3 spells CASRLGGSYGYTF. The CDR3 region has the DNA TGTGCCAGCAGACTTGGGGGCAGCTATGGCTACACCTTC.

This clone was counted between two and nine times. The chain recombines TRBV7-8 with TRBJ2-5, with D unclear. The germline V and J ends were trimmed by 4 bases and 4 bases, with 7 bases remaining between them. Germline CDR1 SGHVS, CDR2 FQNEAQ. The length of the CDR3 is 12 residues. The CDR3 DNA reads TGTGCCAGCAGCTCGTTCACAGAGACCCAGTACTTC. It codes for CASSSFTETQYF.

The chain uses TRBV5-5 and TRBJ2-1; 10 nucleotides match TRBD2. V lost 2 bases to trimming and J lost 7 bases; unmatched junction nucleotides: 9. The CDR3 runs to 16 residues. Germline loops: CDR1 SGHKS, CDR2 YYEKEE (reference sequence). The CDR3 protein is CASSFRLAGPLNEQFF. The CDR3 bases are TGTGCCAGCAGCTTTCGACTAGCGGGCCCTCTAAATGAGCAGTTCTTC.

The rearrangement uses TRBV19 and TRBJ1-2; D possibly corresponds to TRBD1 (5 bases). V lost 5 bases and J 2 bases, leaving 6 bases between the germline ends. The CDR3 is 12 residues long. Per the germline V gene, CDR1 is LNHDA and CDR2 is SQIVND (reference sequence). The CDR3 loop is CASSGQNYGYTF. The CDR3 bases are TGTGCCAGTAGTGGACAAAACTATGGCTACACCTTC.

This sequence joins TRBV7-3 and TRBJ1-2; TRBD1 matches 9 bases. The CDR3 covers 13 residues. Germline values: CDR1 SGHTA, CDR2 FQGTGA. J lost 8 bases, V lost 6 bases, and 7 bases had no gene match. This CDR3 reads CASSSQGASGYTF. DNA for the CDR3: TGTGCCAGCAGTTCACAGGGGGCGAGCGGCTACACCTTC.

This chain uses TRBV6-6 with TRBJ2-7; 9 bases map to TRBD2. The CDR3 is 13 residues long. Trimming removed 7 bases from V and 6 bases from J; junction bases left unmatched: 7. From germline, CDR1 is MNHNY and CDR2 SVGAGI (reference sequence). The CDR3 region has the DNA TGTGCCAGCAAGGGCGGGGGGGCAGGCGAGCAGTACTTC. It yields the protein CASKGGGAGEQYF.

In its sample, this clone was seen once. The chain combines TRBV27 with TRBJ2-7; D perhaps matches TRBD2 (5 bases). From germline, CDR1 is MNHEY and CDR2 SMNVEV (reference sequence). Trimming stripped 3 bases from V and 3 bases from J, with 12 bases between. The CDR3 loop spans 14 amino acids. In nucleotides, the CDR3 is TGTGCCAGCAGTTTGCGGGCCAACGGCTACGAGCAGTACTTC. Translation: CASSLRANGYEQYF.

CDR3: CASSPYSGGFIYEQYF. The CDR3 coding sequence is TGCGCCAGCAGCCCCTACTCTGGCGGCTTCATCTACGAGCAGTACTTC. The chain uses TRBV5-1 and TRBJ2-7; D remains unclear. The CDR3 consists of 16 residues. Looked up from germline, CDR1 is SGHRS and CDR2 is YFSETQ. V was clipped by 4 bases and J by 3 bases, with 20 bases between them. Full variable domain (outside the CDR3, taken from reference TRBV5-1 and TRBJ2-7): KAGVTQTPRYLIKTRGQQVTLSCSPISGHRSVSWYQQTPGQGLQFLFEYFSETQRNKGNFPGRFSGRQFSNSRSEMNVSTLELGDSALYLCASSPYSGGFIYEQYFGPGTRLTVT.

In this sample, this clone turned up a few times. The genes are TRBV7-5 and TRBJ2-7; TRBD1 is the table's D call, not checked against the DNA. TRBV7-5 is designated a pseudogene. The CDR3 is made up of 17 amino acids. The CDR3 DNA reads TGTGCCAGAAGCTTATGGGATCCAGGGCATGACTCCTACGAGCAGTACTTC. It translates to CARSLWDPGHDSYEQYF.

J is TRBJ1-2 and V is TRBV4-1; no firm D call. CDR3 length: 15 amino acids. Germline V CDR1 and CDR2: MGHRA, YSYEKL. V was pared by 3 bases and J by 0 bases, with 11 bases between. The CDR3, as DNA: TGCGCCAGCAGCCACGAACCTACAGCTAACTATGGCTACACCTTC. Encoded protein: CASSHEPTANYGYTF.

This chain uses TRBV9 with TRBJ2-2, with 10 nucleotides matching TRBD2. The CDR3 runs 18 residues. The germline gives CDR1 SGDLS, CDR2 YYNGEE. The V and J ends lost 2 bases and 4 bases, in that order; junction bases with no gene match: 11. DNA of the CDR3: TGTGCCAGCAGCGTTTCCCTCCAGCGGGAGGGCCGCACCGGGGAGCTGTTTTTT. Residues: CASSVSLQREGRTGELFF.

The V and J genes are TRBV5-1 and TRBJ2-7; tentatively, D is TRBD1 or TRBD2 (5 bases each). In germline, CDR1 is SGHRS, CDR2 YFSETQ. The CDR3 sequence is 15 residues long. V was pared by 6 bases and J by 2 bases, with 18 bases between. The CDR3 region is CASMDTGTLPYEQYF. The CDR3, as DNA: TGCGCCAGCATGGATACCGGGACCCTCCCCTACGAGCAGTACTTC.

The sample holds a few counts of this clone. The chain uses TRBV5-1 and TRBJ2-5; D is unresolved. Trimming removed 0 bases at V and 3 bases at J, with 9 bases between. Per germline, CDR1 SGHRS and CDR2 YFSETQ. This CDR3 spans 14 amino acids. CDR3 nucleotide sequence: TGCGCCAGCAGCTTGGCCGGCAGCGAAGAGACCCAGTACTTC. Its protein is CASSLAGSEETQYF.

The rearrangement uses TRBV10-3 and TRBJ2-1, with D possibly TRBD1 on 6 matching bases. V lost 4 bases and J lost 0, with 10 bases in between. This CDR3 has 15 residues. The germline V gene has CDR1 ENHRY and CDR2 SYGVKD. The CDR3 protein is CAISGTATSYNEQFF. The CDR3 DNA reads TGTGCCATCAGTGGGACAGCTACCTCCTACAATGAGCAGTTCTTC.